The 31 T cell receptor beta chains below come from one sample, sequenced in a study of blood T cells in healthy people across ages. Combining a sample-barcoded 5' primer with a J-beta primer mix, a second PCR ran for roughly 7 to 12 cycles. TCRdb called the 5' RACE reads again in MiXCR, with one record for every CDR3 protein. The data show 800,000 to 900,000 distinct CDR3 sequences, around 62% seen once. The sequencing sample was made of blood. All receptors come from a man aged 25 to 40 in good health.

In its sample, this clonotype was seen once. The genes are TRBV10-3 and TRBJ2-1; perhaps TRBD2 as D (7 bases). V shed 4 bases and J shed 8 bases, with 18 bases lying between them. The CDR3 extends over 15 amino acids. Looked up from germline, CDR1 is ENHRY and CDR2 is SYGVKD. In DNA form, the CDR3 reads TGTGCCATCAGTGGGGGACAACGGGGGGATGATGAGCAGTTCTTC. This gives the protein CAISGGQRGDDEQFF.

CDR3 bases: TGCGCCAGCAGCCCCGCTCCCGACTCCTACGAGCAGTACTTC. Protein product: CASSPAPDSYEQYF. The chain is built from TRBV5-1 and TRBJ2-7; D remains unclear. This CDR3 has 14 amino acids. Trimming took 4 bases from V and 0 from J, leaving 11 bases between them. Germline CDR1 reads SGHRS; CDR2 reads YFSETQ.

This clonotype was recorded many times. The rearrangement joins TRBV5-1 to TRBJ2-1; the D gene is possibly TRBD2 (7 bases). Germline V gene lookup returns CDR1 SGHRS and CDR2 YFSETQ. Between the trimmed V and J ends, which lost 0 bases and 8 bases, there was a span of 15 bases. The CDR3 has 15 residues. The CDR3, as DNA: TGCGCCAGCAGCTTGGTGGGGGGGCCCGAGGATGAGCAGTTCTTC. Its protein product is CASSLVGGPEDEQFF. The full variable domain, in which reference TRBV5-1 and TRBJ2-1 provide the parts outside the CDR3, is KAGVTQTPRYLIKTRGQQVTLSCSPISGHRSVSWYQQTPGQGLQFLFEYFSETQRNKGNFPGRFSGRQFSNSRSEMNVSTLELGDSALYLCASSLVGGPEDEQFFGPGTRLTVL.

This CDR3 reads CASSSTMGYGNYGYTF. The CDR3 region has the DNA TGTGCCAGCAGCTCGACGATGGGGTATGGTAACTATGGCTACACCTTC. J is TRBJ1-2 and V is TRBV5-6; D remains unclear. Germline CDR1 reads SGHDT; CDR2 reads YYEEEE. The CDR3 is 16 amino acids. Trimming took off 3 bases at V and 1 base at J, with 16 bases between the two ends.

This chain connects TRBV12-3 or TRBV12-4 to TRBJ1-2; unclear D gene. CDR3 size: 14 residues. Deletions cut 2 bases from V and 0 bases from J, with 7 bases between. The CDR3, as DNA: TGTGCCAGCAGTTTATACAGATCTAACTATGGCTACACCTTC. This encodes CASSLYRSNYGYTF.

The V call is TRBV4-1, the J call TRBJ1-1; unclear D gene. Germline V lookup: CDR1 MGHRA, CDR2 YSYEKL. Trimming took off 4 bases at V and 3 bases at J, with 9 bases between the two ends. There are 13 residues in the CDR3. In DNA form, the CDR3 reads TGCGCCAGCAGCCGAGGAAGGCACACTGAAGCTTTCTTT. Translated, it gives CASSRGRHTEAFF.

This clonotype was observed a few times. The rearrangement links TRBV5-1 to TRBJ2-7; a possible D gene is TRBD2 (6 bases). Trimming pared 4 bases from V and 0 bases from J, leaving 11 bases between. Germline V gives CDR1 SGHRS, CDR2 YFSETQ. This CDR3 contains 14 residues. The chain's CDR3 is CASSPRDFSYEQYF. In DNA form, the CDR3 reads TGCGCCAGCAGCCCACGGGACTTCTCCTACGAGCAGTACTTC.

As for this clonotype: This may arise from a read error, as a much more abundant clone is one base away. This chain joins TRBV13 and TRBJ1-2; 7 bases are a match to TRBD1. Trimming cost V 4 bases and J 4 bases; bases outside gene matches: 9. This CDR3 is built from 15 residues. Germline CDR1 is PRHDT and CDR2 is FYEKMQ (reference sequence). In nucleotides, the CDR3 is TGTGCCAGCAGCTCCACAGACAGGGATACCTATGGCTACACCTTC. Translating it yields CASSSTDRDTYGYTF.

The chain combines TRBV14 with TRBJ2-1, with TRBD2 matching 10 bases. The germline V gene has CDR1 SGHDN and CDR2 FVKESK. The CDR3 consists of 16 residues. Trimming removed 0 bases from V and 5 bases from J; junction bases left unmatched: 4. CDR3 sequence reads: CASSQEGLAPNNEQFF. The CDR3 DNA reads as TGTGCCAGCAGCCAAGAGGGACTAGCGCCTAACAATGAGCAGTTCTTC.

This clonotype was picked up a small number of times. V gene TRBV10-3 combines with J gene TRBJ2-5; TRBD1 is a possible D gene (5 bases). CDR1 and CDR2 from the germline V gene are ENHRY and SYGVKD. V was cut by 5 bases and J by 5 bases, with 15 bases left in between. The CDR3 has 14 residues. The CDR3 region is CAISISSGWETQYF. For the CDR3, the DNA is TGTGCCATCAGTATATCCTCAGGGTGGGAGACCCAGTACTTC.

On this clonotype itself: Germline and junction disagree at one end, which may indicate a read error. V usage is TRBV28 and J usage is TRBJ2-4; D might be TRBD2 (5 bases). CDR1 is MDHEN and CDR2 is SYDVKM in the germline V gene. CDR3 length: 14 residues. Here the CDR3 DNA reads TGTGCCTGCAGTTTCTCCGAGGGCCGAAACATTCAGTACTTC. It codes for CACSFSEGRNIQYF.

The chain combines TRBV12-3 or TRBV12-4 with TRBJ2-5; perhaps TRBD1 as D (6 bases). The V gene lost 1 base and the J gene lost 3 bases, with 12 bases spanning the gap. The CDR3 runs 15 residues. The chain's CDR3 is CASSLGVQGKETQYF. In DNA, the CDR3 is TGTGCCAGCAGTTTAGGGGTACAGGGAAAAGAGACCCAGTACTTC.

Points on this clonotype: One end of the junction is discordant with germline, which a read error may explain. The CDR3 DNA reads as TGCAGCGTTGAAGGGACGGGGAGCTCCGACGAGCAGTACTTC. It translates to CSVEGTGSSDEQYF. The chain is built from TRBV29-1 and TRBJ2-7, with D possibly TRBD2 on 5 matching bases. The germline V gene encodes CDR1 SQVTM and CDR2 ANQGSEA. CDR3 size: 14 residues.

This clonotype was observed a handful of times. The chain uses TRBV20-1 and TRBJ2-7, with D tentatively TRBD1 (6 bases). The CDR3 has 12 residues. Germline V gives CDR1 DFQATT, CDR2 SNEGSKA (reference sequence). V gave up 5 bases and J gave up 2 bases, with 10 bases separating them. This chain's CDR3 is CSAAGTTYEQYF. The CDR3 nucleotides read TGCAGTGCTGCCGGGACAACCTACGAGCAGTACTTC.

The rearrangement links TRBV29-1 to TRBJ2-5; D is perhaps TRBD2 (5 bases). TRBJ2-7 explains the end of the DNA better; the J call may be wrong. Germline loops: CDR1 SQVTM, CDR2 ANQGSEA. The CDR3 loop spans 11 amino acids. In DNA form, the CDR3 reads TGCAGCGTTAGGGAGCCTTACGAGCAGTACTTC. It is translated as CSVREPYEQYF.

The rearrangement links TRBV12-3 or TRBV12-4 to TRBJ1-6; the D is unclear. V lost 6 bases, J lost 5 bases, and 11 bases lay in between. This CDR3 has 14 amino acids. The CDR3 DNA is TGTGCCAGCAGGGCGACACGAGATAATTCACCCCTCCACTTT. This translates into CASRATRDNSPLHF.

The chain carries TRBV5-1 and TRBJ2-3; the match to TRBD2 covers 12 bases. From germline, CDR1 is SGHRS and CDR2 YFSETQ. Unmatched junction bases numbered 7, after V lost 7 bases and J lost 4 bases. This CDR3 comprises 15 residues. In DNA form, the CDR3 reads TGCGCCAGCGAAGCTAGCGGGGGGGCCCCAGATACGCAGTATTTT. This codes for CASEASGGAPDTQYF.

This clonotype was found a few times. The chain links TRBV7-2 to TRBJ2-1; tentatively, D is TRBD1 (5 bases). The CDR3 covers 16 residues. From germline, CDR1 is SGHTA and CDR2 FQGNSA. V lost 5 bases and J lost 2, with 16 bases in between. This CDR3 reads CASSSNRIRAYNEQFF. In DNA, the CDR3 is TGTGCCAGCAGCAGTAACAGGATCAGGGCCTACAATGAGCAGTTCTTC.

As concerns this clonotype: With a much larger clone just one base away, this may be a read error. V and J are TRBV6-6 and TRBJ1-2, with 7 positions matching TRBD1. Germline CDR1 and CDR2: MNHNY and SVGAGI (reference sequence). The CDR3 has 14 amino acids. In DNA form, the CDR3 reads TGTGCCGGCAGGGGAGGGGGCCGGAACTATGGCTACACCTTC. It specifies CAGRGGGRNYGYTF.

The chain is built from TRBV4-2 and TRBJ1-6; tentatively, D is TRBD1 (5 bases). This CDR3 is 15 amino acids long. Germline lookup yields CDR1 LGHNA and CDR2 YNFKEQ. Trimming stripped 0 bases from V and 8 bases from J, with 11 bases between. The CDR3 nucleotides read TGTGCCAGCAGCCAAGACAGGACGGGGGATTCACCCCTCCACTTT. This translates into CASSQDRTGDSPLHF.

The V and J genes are TRBV12-3 or TRBV12-4 and TRBJ2-1; TRBD1 matches 7 bases. The CDR3 runs 15 residues. J lost 7 bases, V lost 4 bases, and 10 bases had no gene match. CDR3: CASSSDRLGVNEQFF. In DNA, the CDR3 is TGTGCCAGCAGTTCGGACAGGCTAGGAGTTAATGAGCAGTTCTTC.

The chain has TRBV5-6 and TRBJ2-3; 9 positions agree with TRBD1. V dropped 4 bases and J dropped 3; count of bases not matched to a gene: 6. Germline V gene data show CDR1 as SGHDT and CDR2 as YYEEEE. This CDR3 comprises 15 residues. CDR3 region: CASSRGDRDTDTQYF. DNA for the CDR3: TGTGCCAGCAGCCGGGGGGACAGGGATACAGATACGCAGTATTTT.

The chain has TRBV24-1 and TRBJ1-5; D is possibly TRBD1 (5 bases). Germline assignment: CDR1 KGHDR and CDR2 SFDVKD. V lost 9 bases and J lost 0, with 14 bases in between. The CDR3 has 15 amino acids. Here the CDR3 reads CATGPTGDSNQPQHF. The CDR3 bases are TGTGCCACCGGACCCACAGGAGATAGCAATCAGCCCCAGCATTTT.

The rearrangement joins TRBV20-1 to TRBJ2-1; the match to TRBD1 covers 7 bases. The J segment lost 3 bases and the V segment lost 5 bases, leaving 7 bases of the junction unmatched. The germline V gene has CDR1 DFQATT and CDR2 SNEGSKA (reference sequence). The CDR3 is 14 residues long. CDR3 DNA sequence: TGCAGTGCTTCCGGGACAGTTGGCTACAATGAGCAGTTCTTC. Amino acid sequence: CSASGTVGYNEQFF.

This chain joins TRBV18 and TRBJ2-2; 10 bases map to TRBD2. This CDR3 is built from 15 residues. Per the germline V gene, CDR1 is KGHSH and CDR2 is LQKENI. The trim removed 2 bases at V and 5 bases at J, leaving 2 bases unmatched. The CDR3 here is CASSPGTSATGELFF. The CDR3 DNA reads as TGTGCCAGCTCACCAGGGACTAGCGCTACCGGGGAGCTGTTTTTT.

The CDR3 DNA is TGTGCCAGCAGTGAAATTCCTGGGGGATCTGGAGGGGAAAAACTGTTTTTT. Translation: CASSEIPGGSGGEKLFF. The chain combines TRBV6-1 with TRBJ1-4, with D maybe TRBD1 (5 bases). Germline V gene data show CDR1 as MNHNS and CDR2 as SASEGT. The ends were cut back, 2 bases at V and 8 bases at J, with 21 bases in the middle. The CDR3 has 17 amino acids.

The chain combines TRBV5-4 with TRBJ2-7; D is tentatively TRBD1 or TRBD2 (6 bases each). This CDR3 has 15 amino acids. Trimming removed 4 bases at V and 2 bases at J, with 16 bases between. CDR1 SGHNT and CDR2 YYREEE come from the germline V gene (reference sequence). This chain's CDR3 is CASSAIQGGAYEQYF. In DNA, the CDR3 is TGTGCCAGCAGCGCAATACAGGGAGGAGCCTACGAGCAGTACTTC.

This clonotype was picked up a small number of times. The chain recombines TRBV7-9 with TRBJ2-6; D uncertain. The germline V gene encodes CDR1 SEHNR and CDR2 FQNEAQ (reference sequence). The length of the CDR3 is 19 residues. V dropped 1 base and J dropped 0 bases, with 16 bases sitting between them. The CDR3 DNA is TGTGCCAGCAGCTTAGACACAGCTAACTCGTACTCTGGGGCCAACGTCCTGACTTTC. Translating it yields CASSLDTANSYSGANVLTF.

This clonotype was detected only once. The V and J genes are TRBV12-3 or TRBV12-4 and TRBJ2-1; 10 positions agree with TRBD2. The CDR3 has 14 amino acids. The V and J ends lost 7 bases and 6 bases, in that order; junction bases with no gene match: 6. DNA of the CDR3: TGTGCCAGCACAAGCGGGGGGGCGGGCAATGAGCAGTTCTTC. It encodes CASTSGGAGNEQFF.

This chain uses TRBV10-3 with TRBJ2-4; TRBD1 is a possible D gene (7 bases). The J call may not be correct, given that the DNA end is closer to TRBJ2-7. This CDR3 is built from 14 residues. The germline gives CDR1 ENHRY, CDR2 SYGVKD. The CDR3, as DNA: TGTGCCATCAGTGATCAGGGGGGCTCCTACGAGCAGTACTTC. The encoded protein is CAISDQGGSYEQYF.

This clonotype was counted only a few times. The CDR3 is CASSLFSSGNYNEQFF. The CDR3 nucleotides are TGTGCCAGCAGTTTATTCTCTAGCGGAAACTACAATGAGCAGTTCTTC. The chain uses TRBV27 and TRBJ2-1, with 7 nucleotides matching TRBD2. Germline assignment: CDR1 MNHEY and CDR2 SMNVEV (reference sequence). The CDR3 has 16 amino acids. Trimming removed 1 base from V and 3 bases from J; junction bases left unmatched: 6.